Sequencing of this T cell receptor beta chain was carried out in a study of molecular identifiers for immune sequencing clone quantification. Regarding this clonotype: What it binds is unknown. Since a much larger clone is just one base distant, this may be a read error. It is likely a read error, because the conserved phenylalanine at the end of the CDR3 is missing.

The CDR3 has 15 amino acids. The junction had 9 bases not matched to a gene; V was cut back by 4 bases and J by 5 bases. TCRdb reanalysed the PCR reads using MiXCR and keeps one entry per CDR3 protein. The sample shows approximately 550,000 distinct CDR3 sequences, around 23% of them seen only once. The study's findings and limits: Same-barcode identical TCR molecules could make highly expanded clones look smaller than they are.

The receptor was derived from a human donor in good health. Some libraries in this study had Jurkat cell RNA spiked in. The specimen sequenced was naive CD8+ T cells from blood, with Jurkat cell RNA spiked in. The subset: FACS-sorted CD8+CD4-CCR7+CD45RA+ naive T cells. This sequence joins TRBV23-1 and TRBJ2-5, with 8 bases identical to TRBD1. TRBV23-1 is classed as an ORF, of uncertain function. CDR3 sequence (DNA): TGCGCCAGCAGTCTAAACCGGACAGGGCTCGAGACCCAGTACTGC. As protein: CASSLNRTGLETQYC.